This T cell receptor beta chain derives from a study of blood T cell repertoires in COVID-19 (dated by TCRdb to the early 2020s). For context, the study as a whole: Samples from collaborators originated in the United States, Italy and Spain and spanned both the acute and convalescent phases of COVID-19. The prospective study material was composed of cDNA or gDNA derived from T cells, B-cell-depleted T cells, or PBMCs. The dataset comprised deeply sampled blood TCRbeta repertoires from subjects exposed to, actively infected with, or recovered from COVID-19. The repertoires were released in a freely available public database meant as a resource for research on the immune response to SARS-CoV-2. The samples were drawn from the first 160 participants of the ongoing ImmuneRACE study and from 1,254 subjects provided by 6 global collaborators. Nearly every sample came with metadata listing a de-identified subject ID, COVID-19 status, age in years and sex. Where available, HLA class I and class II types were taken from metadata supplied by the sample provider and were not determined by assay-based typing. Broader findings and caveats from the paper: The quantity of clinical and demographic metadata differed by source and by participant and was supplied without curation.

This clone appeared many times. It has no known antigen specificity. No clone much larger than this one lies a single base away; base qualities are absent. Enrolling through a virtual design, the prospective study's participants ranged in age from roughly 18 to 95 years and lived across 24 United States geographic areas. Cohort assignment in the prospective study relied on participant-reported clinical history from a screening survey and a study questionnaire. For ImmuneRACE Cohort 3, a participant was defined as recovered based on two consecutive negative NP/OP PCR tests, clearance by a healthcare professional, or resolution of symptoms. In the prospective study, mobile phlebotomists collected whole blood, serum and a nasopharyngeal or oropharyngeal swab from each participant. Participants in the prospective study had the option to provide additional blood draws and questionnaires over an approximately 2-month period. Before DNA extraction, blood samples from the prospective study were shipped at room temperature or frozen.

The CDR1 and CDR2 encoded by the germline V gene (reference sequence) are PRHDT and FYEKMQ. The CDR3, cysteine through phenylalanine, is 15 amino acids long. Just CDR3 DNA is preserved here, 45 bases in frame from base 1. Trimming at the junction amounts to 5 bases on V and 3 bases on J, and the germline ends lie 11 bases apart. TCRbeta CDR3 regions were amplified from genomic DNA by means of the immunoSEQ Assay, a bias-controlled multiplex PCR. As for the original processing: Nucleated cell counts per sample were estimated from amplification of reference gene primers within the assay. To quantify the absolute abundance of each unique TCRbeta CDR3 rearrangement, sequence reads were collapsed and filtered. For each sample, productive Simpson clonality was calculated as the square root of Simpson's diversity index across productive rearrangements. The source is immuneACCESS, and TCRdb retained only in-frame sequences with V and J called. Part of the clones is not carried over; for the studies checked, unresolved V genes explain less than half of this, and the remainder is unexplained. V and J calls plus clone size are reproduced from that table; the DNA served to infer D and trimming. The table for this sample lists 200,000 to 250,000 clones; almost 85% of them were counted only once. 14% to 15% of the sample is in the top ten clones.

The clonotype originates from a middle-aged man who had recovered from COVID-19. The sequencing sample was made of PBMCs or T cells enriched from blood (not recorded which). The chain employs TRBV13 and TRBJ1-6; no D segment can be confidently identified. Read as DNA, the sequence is TGTGCCAGCAGCCCCCCCGGGGTCTATAATTCACCCCTCCACTTT. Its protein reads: CASSPPGVYNSPLHF. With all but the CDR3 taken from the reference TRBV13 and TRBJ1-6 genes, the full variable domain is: AAGVIQSPRHLIKEKRETATLKCYPIPRHDTVYWYQQGPGQDPQFLISFYEKMQSDKGSIPDRFSAQQFSDYHSELNMSSLELGDSALYFCASSPPGVYNSPLHFGNGTRLTVT.